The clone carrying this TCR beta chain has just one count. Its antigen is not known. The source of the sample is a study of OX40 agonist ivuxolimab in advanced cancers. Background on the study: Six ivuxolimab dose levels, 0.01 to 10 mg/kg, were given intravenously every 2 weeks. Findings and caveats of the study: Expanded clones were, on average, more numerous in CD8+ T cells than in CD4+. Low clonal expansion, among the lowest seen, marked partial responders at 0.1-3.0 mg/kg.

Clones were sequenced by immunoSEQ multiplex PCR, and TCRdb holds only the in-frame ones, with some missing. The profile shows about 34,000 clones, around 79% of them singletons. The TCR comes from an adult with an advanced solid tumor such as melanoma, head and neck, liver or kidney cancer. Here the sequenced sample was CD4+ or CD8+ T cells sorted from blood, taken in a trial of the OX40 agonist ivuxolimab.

The CDR3 protein is CASSEKGTTVSYEQYF. CDR3 DNA sequence: TGTGCCAGCAGTGAGAAGGGGACGACAGTTTCCTACGAGCAGTACTTC. The V and J genes are TRBV2 and TRBJ2-7; the D call may be TRBD1 or TRBD2 (5 bases each). V was shortened by 3 bases and J by 1 base, with 16 bases between the two germline ends. Germline V CDR1 and CDR2: SNHLY, FYNNEI. The length of the CDR3 is 16 residues.